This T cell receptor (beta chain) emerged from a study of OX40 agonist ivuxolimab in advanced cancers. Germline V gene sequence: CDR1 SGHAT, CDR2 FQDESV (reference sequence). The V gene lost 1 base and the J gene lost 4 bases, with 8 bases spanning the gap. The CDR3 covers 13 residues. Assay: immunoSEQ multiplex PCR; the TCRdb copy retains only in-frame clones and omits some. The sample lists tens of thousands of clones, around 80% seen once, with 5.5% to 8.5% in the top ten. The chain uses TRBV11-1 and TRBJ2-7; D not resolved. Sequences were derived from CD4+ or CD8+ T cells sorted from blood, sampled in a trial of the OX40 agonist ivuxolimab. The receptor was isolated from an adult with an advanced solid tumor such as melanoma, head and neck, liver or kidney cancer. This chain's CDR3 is CASSLGDGYEQYF. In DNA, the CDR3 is TGTGCCAGCAGCTTAGGGGATGGGTACGAGCAGTACTTC.